Listed below are T cell receptor beta chains from one sample, sequenced in a study of T cell responses to AZD1222 COVID-19 vaccine. Repertoires were generated with immunoSEQ multiplex PCR, while TCRdb's copy carries only in-frame clones and drops some. The table records 150,000 to 180,000 clones, about 92% of them present only once. Material: peripheral blood, obtained on day 0 of AZD1222 vaccination. These receptors were obtained from an adult in good health. Each CDR3 is given with its conserved first and last residue. A D gene is named only where the DNA matches it firmly. Clone size is given for some rows only: seen once, a few or many times, or a class if the clone is expanded.

abundance: -
j_gene: TRBJ1-4
d_gene: TRBD1
v_gene: TRBV2
CDR3nt: TGTGCCAGTGGGGGCGGGACAGGGGCTAAAAAACTGTTTTTT
CDR3aa: CASGGGTGAKKLFF

abundance: -
j_gene: TRBJ1-6
d_gene: -
v_gene: TRBV13
CDR3nt: TGTGCCAGCAGCTTAGGCTCGACAGCCGATAATTCACCCCTCCACTTT
CDR3aa: CASSLGSTADNSPLHF

abundance: -
j_gene: TRBJ1-4
d_gene: -
v_gene: TRBV5-6
CDR3nt: TGTGCCAGCAGCTTGCAGGCAGTGACTAATGAAAAACTGTTTTTT
CDR3aa: CASSLQAVTNEKLFF

abundance: -
j_gene: TRBJ1-2
d_gene: -
v_gene: TRBV10-2
CDR3nt: TGCGCCACTATGGGAGCTAACTATGGCTACACCTTC
CDR3aa: CATMGANYGYTF

abundance: -
j_gene: TRBJ1-3
d_gene: -
v_gene: TRBV5-1
CDR3nt: TGCGCCAGCACCACAACAGGGAACTCTGGAAACACCATATATTTT
CDR3aa: CASTTTGNSGNTIYF

abundance: once
j_gene: TRBJ2-1
d_gene: TRBD2
v_gene: TRBV27
CDR3nt: TGTGCCAGCAGCCCCCCCTTGGGCGCCCGACTAGCGGGGTTAAATGAGCAGTTCTTC
CDR3aa: CASSPPLGARLAGLNEQFF

abundance: -
j_gene: TRBJ2-1
d_gene: TRBD2
v_gene: TRBV3-1/TRBV3-2
CDR3nt: TGTGCCAGCAGCCAAGCGGGAGGGCCCCTCGGTGAGCAGTTCTTC
CDR3aa: CASSQAGGPLGEQFF

abundance: -
j_gene: TRBJ1-5
d_gene: TRBD1
v_gene: TRBV29-1
CDR3nt: TGCAGCGTTGGGGGACAGCCCAATCAGCCCCAGCATTTT
CDR3aa: CSVGGQPNQPQHF

abundance: -
j_gene: TRBJ1-1
d_gene: TRBD1
v_gene: TRBV7-2
CDR3nt: TGTGCCAGCAGCCTCGGGACAGAAAATGAAGCTTTCTTT
CDR3aa: CASSLGTENEAFF

abundance: -
j_gene: TRBJ2-1
d_gene: TRBD2
v_gene: TRBV25-1
CDR3nt: TGTGCCAGCAGCTTCCGGGGGGGTAGGAATGAGCAGTTCTTC
CDR3aa: CASSFRGGRNEQFF

abundance: -
j_gene: TRBJ2-3
d_gene: TRBD2
v_gene: TRBV6-5
CDR3nt: TGTGCCAGCAGTTACCCGGGAGGTGTTACGCAGTATTTT
CDR3aa: CASSYPGGVTQYF

abundance: once
j_gene: TRBJ1-1
d_gene: -
v_gene: TRBV2
CDR3nt: TGTGCCAGCCGAGGGACGGTCTCAACTGAAGCTTTCTTT
CDR3aa: CASRGTVSTEAFF

abundance: few
j_gene: TRBJ2-7
d_gene: TRBD2
v_gene: TRBV28
CDR3nt: TGTGCCAGCAGGGCCGGGACTAGCGCTCACGAGCAGTACTTC
CDR3aa: CASRAGTSAHEQYF

abundance: -
j_gene: TRBJ2-6
d_gene: TRBD1
v_gene: TRBV19
CDR3nt: TGTGCCAGTAGTAGACCTCAGGGGGCTGGGGCCAACGTCCTGACTTTC
CDR3aa: CASSRPQGAGANVLTF

abundance: -
j_gene: TRBJ1-1
d_gene: -
v_gene: TRBV5-5
CDR3nt: TGTGCCAGCAGCTTCGGTGGCGGCAGACGATGGGCTGAAGCTTTCTTT
CDR3aa: CASSFGGGRRWAEAFF

abundance: -
j_gene: TRBJ1-5
d_gene: -
v_gene: TRBV30
CDR3nt: TGTGCCTGGAGTGTTGGATGGGGTCAGCCCCAGCATTTT
CDR3aa: CAWSVGWGQPQHF

abundance: once
j_gene: TRBJ2-2
d_gene: -
v_gene: TRBV24-1
CDR3nt: TGTGCCACCAGTGAAGCCCGGGCCCCGGGAACCGGGGAGCTGTTTTTT
CDR3aa: CATSEARAPGTGELFF

abundance: many
j_gene: TRBJ1-1
d_gene: -
v_gene: TRBV15
CDR3nt: TGTGCCACCAGCAGGGGGTGGGACACTGAAGCTTTCTTT
CDR3aa: CATSRGWDTEAFF

abundance: -
j_gene: TRBJ2-1
d_gene: -
v_gene: TRBV27
CDR3nt: TGTGCCAGCAGTTCAGCGTGGGGAGTATCCTACAATGAGCAGTTCTTC
CDR3aa: CASSSAWGVSYNEQFF

abundance: -
j_gene: TRBJ2-7
d_gene: -
v_gene: TRBV18
CDR3nt: TGTGCCAGCTCACCACCAAGGACGGCTAGGGACTCCTACGAGCAGTACTTC
CDR3aa: CASSPPRTARDSYEQYF

abundance: -
j_gene: TRBJ1-4
d_gene: TRBD1
v_gene: TRBV7-2
CDR3nt: TGTGCCAGCAGTCTCATAGACAGGGGGCGAGGCGAAAAACTGTTTTTT
CDR3aa: CASSLIDRGRGEKLFF

abundance: -
j_gene: TRBJ1-5
d_gene: -
v_gene: TRBV6-2/TRBV6-3
CDR3nt: TGTGCCAGCAGTTTTGCAGGGACTCAGCCCCAGCATTTT
CDR3aa: CASSFAGTQPQHF

abundance: -
j_gene: TRBJ1-2
d_gene: TRBD1
v_gene: TRBV6-1
CDR3nt: TGTGCCAGCAGTGAAAGGTTGGCAGGGGGCCATGGCTACACCTTC
CDR3aa: CASSERLAGGHGYTF

abundance: -
j_gene: TRBJ2-5
d_gene: -
v_gene: TRBV19
CDR3nt: TGTGCCACCACGGGCAGGGGCGGGGGCCAAGAGACCCAGTACTTC
CDR3aa: CATTGRGGGQETQYF

abundance: -
j_gene: TRBJ1-2
d_gene: -
v_gene: TRBV10-3
CDR3nt: TGTGCCATCAGTGAGGAGGGGCGTCGAGATGGCTACACCTTC
CDR3aa: CAISEEGRRDGYTF

abundance: few
j_gene: TRBJ2-7
d_gene: -
v_gene: TRBV7-6
CDR3nt: TGTGCCAGCAGCTTAACCGGACGGTTCTCCTACGAGCAGTACTTC
CDR3aa: CASSLTGRFSYEQYF

abundance: few
j_gene: TRBJ2-7
d_gene: TRBD2
v_gene: TRBV11-3
CDR3nt: TGTGCCAGCAGCGCGGTGGGCGGGAGCTCCTACGAGCAGTACTTC
CDR3aa: CASSAVGGSSYEQYF

abundance: -
j_gene: TRBJ2-5
d_gene: TRBD1
v_gene: TRBV18
CDR3nt: TGTGCCAGCTCAACGGCGATGGGACAGGACCAAGAGACCCAGTACTTC
CDR3aa: CASSTAMGQDQETQYF

abundance: -
j_gene: TRBJ2-7
d_gene: -
v_gene: TRBV7-2
CDR3nt: TGTGCCAGCAGCTCATCCCGGCGAGGCTACGAGCAGTACTTC
CDR3aa: CASSSSRRGYEQYF

abundance: -
j_gene: TRBJ1-1
d_gene: TRBD1
v_gene: TRBV15
CDR3nt: TGTGCCACCAGCAGGGGGGACAGTACTGAAGCTTTCTTT
CDR3aa: CATSRGDSTEAFF

abundance: -
j_gene: TRBJ2-1
d_gene: -
v_gene: TRBV27
CDR3nt: TGTGCCAGCAGTGGAGACCTCGGTGCGAACAATGAGCAGTTCTTC
CDR3aa: CASSGDLGANNEQFF

abundance: once
j_gene: TRBJ1-1
d_gene: -
v_gene: TRBV24-1
CDR3nt: TGTGCCACCAGGGGGCCGGGGGATTCCGCTGAAGCTTTCTTT
CDR3aa: CATRGPGDSAEAFF

abundance: -
j_gene: TRBJ1-5
d_gene: -
v_gene: TRBV7-6
CDR3nt: TGTGCCAGCAGCCCTCGGGGAGATCAGCCCCAGCATTTT
CDR3aa: CASSPRGDQPQHF

abundance: -
j_gene: TRBJ2-5
d_gene: -
v_gene: TRBV12-3/TRBV12-4
CDR3nt: TGTGCCAGCACCTCCAGAGGGCCAGAGACCCAGTACTTC
CDR3aa: CASTSRGPETQYF

abundance: -
j_gene: TRBJ1-1
d_gene: -
v_gene: TRBV7-9
CDR3nt: TGTGCCAGCAGCGGGGGAGCAGGACAGAAACAAGGGCGCACTGAAGCTTTCTTT
CDR3aa: CASSGGAGQKQGRTEAFF

abundance: -
j_gene: TRBJ2-3
d_gene: -
v_gene: TRBV4-3
CDR3nt: TGCGCCAGCAGCCAAGGAATTTCGCAGTATTTT
CDR3aa: CASSQGISQYF

abundance: -
j_gene: TRBJ2-2
d_gene: -
v_gene: TRBV13
CDR3nt: TGTGCCAGCAGCCGACGGGACTTCGCGAACACCGGGGAGCTGTTTTTT
CDR3aa: CASSRRDFANTGELFF

abundance: -
j_gene: TRBJ1-3
d_gene: -
v_gene: TRBV6-2/TRBV6-3
CDR3nt: TGTGCCAGCAGTTTCCAGGGGTCCTCTGGAAACACCATATATTTT
CDR3aa: CASSFQGSSGNTIYF

abundance: -
j_gene: TRBJ1-6
d_gene: TRBD1
v_gene: TRBV7-8
CDR3nt: TGTGCCAGCAGAACCGGGACAGGGGATTCACCCCTCCACTTT
CDR3aa: CASRTGTGDSPLHF

abundance: -
j_gene: TRBJ1-1
d_gene: -
v_gene: TRBV4-1
CDR3nt: TGCGCCAGCAGCCAAGTAGTAGGGTACACTGAAGCTTTCTTT
CDR3aa: CASSQVVGYTEAFF

abundance: -
j_gene: TRBJ2-3
d_gene: -
v_gene: TRBV9
CDR3nt: TGTGCCAGCAGCGTTTCAGGGCCAAGCACAGATACGCAGTATTTT
CDR3aa: CASSVSGPSTDTQYF

abundance: -
j_gene: TRBJ1-5
d_gene: -
v_gene: TRBV15
CDR3nt: TGTGCCACCAGCAGAGGGGGACATCAGGATCAGCCCCAGCATTTT
CDR3aa: CATSRGGHQDQPQHF

abundance: -
j_gene: TRBJ1-5
d_gene: TRBD1
v_gene: TRBV5-1
CDR3nt: TGCGCCAGCAGCCCCGGACAGGGATTCAATCAGCCCCAGCATTTT
CDR3aa: CASSPGQGFNQPQHF

abundance: -
j_gene: TRBJ1-1
d_gene: -
v_gene: TRBV6-2/TRBV6-3
CDR3nt: TGTGCCAGCAGTGGTAACAGGGTCGAAGCTTTCTTT
CDR3aa: CASSGNRVEAFF

abundance: -
j_gene: TRBJ1-5
d_gene: TRBD1
v_gene: TRBV15
CDR3nt: TGTGCCACAGGGCCGGACAGGAGCAATCAGCCCCAGCATTTT
CDR3aa: CATGPDRSNQPQHF

abundance: -
j_gene: TRBJ2-7
d_gene: -
v_gene: TRBV7-2
CDR3nt: TGTGCCAGCAGCACGGGGGCTCGTTACGAGCAGTACTTC
CDR3aa: CASSTGARYEQYF

abundance: few
j_gene: TRBJ2-1
d_gene: -
v_gene: TRBV19
CDR3nt: TGTGCCAGTAGTTACAGGGTGTCCAATGAGCAGTTCTTC
CDR3aa: CASSYRVSNEQFF

abundance: -
j_gene: TRBJ1-1
d_gene: TRBD1
v_gene: TRBV11-3
CDR3nt: TGTGCCAGCAGCTTAGGGACAGGACGTACTGAAGCTTTCTTT
CDR3aa: CASSLGTGRTEAFF

abundance: -
j_gene: TRBJ1-5
d_gene: -
v_gene: TRBV30
CDR3nt: TGTGCCTGGAGTCTTTGGAGGACAGAGATCCAAGGCCAGCATTTT
CDR3aa: CAWSLWRTEIQGQHF

abundance: -
j_gene: TRBJ2-6
d_gene: -
v_gene: TRBV3-1/TRBV3-2
CDR3nt: TGTGCCAGCAGCCGGGGTGAGGGGGCCAACGTCCTGACTTTC
CDR3aa: CASSRGEGANVLTF

abundance: -
j_gene: TRBJ2-7
d_gene: TRBD1
v_gene: TRBV7-3
CDR3nt: TGTGCCAGCAGCTTTAGGGGGCTTGGAGACGAGCAGTACTTC
CDR3aa: CASSFRGLGDEQYF

abundance: -
j_gene: TRBJ1-2
d_gene: -
v_gene: TRBV7-2
CDR3nt: TGTGCCAGCAGCTTCCTGGGACGGGGCTACACCTTC
CDR3aa: CASSFLGRGYTF

abundance: -
j_gene: TRBJ2-7
d_gene: TRBD2
v_gene: TRBV10-3
CDR3nt: TGTGCCATCAGTGAGTCGAGGGGACTAGCGGGGGACTACGAGCAGTACTTC
CDR3aa: CAISESRGLAGDYEQYF